Sample share makes the clone carrying this T cell receptor (beta chain) medium-sized. No antigen is known for it. The data were obtained in a study of esophageal squamous cell carcinoma under preoperative chemotherapy. The study's findings and limits: Peripheral T cells showed a significant TCR diversity increase after chemotherapy, unlike tumor-infiltrating lymphocytes. After treatment, tumor-infiltrating lymphocytes seemed to come partly from incoming peripheral T cells, not only local changes.

The sample's time point: after preoperative PTX-NDP chemotherapy. The CDR3 totals 12 residues. The V gene lost 1 base and the J gene lost 5 bases, with 4 bases spanning the gap. TCRdb itself ran the PCR reads through MiXCR, one entry per CDR3 protein. The table lists about 18,000 distinct CDR3 sequences, about 43% of them singletons. J is TRBJ2-3 and V is TRBV12-3 or TRBV12-4; D uncertain. This specimen was taken from a patient given preoperative chemotherapy. The source of this sequence is a human donor with esophageal squamous cell carcinoma. The donor label of this sample is uncertain. CDR3 in amino acids: CASSLDGDTQYF. CDR3 nucleotide sequence: TGTGCCAGCAGTTTAGATGGAGATACGCAGTATTTT.